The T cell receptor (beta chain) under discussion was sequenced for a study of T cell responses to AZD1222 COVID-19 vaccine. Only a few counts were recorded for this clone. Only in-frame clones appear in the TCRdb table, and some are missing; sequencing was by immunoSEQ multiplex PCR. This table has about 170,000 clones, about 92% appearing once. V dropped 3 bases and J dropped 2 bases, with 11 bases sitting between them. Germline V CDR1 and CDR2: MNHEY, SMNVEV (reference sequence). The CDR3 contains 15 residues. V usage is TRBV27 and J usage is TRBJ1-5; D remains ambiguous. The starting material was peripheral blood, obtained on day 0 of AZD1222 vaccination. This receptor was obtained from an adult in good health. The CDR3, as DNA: TGTGCCAGCAGTTTGGCCCCCTGGGGCAATCAGCCCCAGCATTTT. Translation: CASSLAPWGNQPQHF.